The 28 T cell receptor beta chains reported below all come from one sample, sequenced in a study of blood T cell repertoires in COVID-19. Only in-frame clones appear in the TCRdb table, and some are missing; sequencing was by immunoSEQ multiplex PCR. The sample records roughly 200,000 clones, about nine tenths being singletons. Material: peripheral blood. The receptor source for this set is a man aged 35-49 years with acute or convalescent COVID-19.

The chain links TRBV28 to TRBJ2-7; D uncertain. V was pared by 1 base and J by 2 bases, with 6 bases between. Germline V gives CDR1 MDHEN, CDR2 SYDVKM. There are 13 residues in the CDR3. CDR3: CASSLFVPYEQYF. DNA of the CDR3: TGTGCCAGCAGTTTATTCGTCCCCTACGAGCAGTACTTC.

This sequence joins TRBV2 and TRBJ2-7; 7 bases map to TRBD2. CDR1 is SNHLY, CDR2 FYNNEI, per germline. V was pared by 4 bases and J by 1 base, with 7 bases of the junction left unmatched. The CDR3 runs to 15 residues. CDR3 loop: CASSAFASGSYEQYF. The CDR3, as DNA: TGTGCCAGCAGTGCCTTTGCTAGCGGATCCTACGAGCAGTACTTC.

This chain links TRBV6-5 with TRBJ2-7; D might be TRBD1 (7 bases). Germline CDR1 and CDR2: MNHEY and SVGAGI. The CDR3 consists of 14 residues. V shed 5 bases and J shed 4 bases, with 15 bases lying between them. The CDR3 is CASSPTGTLYEQYF. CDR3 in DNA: TGTGCCAGCAGTCCGACAGGGACTTTATACGAGCAGTACTTC.

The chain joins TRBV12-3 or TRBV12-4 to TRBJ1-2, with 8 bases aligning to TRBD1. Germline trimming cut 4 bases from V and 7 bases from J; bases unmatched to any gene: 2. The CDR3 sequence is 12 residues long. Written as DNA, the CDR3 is TGTGCCAGCAGTTGGACAGGGACTGGCTACACCTTC. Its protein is CASSWTGTGYTF.

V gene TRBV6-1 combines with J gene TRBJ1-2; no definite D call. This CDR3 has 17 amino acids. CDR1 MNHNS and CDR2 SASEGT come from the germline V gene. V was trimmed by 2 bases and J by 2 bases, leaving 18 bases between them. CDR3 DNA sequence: TGTGCCAGCAGTGAACGACCGTTCTTAACCGGGAACTATGGCTACACCTTC. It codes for CASSERPFLTGNYGYTF.

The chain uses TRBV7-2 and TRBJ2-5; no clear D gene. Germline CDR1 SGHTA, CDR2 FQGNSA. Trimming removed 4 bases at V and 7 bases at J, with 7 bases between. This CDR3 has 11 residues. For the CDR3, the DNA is TGTGCCAGCAGCTCCTCCGTGACCCAGTACTTC. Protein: CASSSSVTQYF.

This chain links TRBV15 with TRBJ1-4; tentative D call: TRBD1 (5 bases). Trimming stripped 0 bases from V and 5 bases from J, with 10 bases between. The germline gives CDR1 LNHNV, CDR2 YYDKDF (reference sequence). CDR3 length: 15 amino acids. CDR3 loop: CATSRDKGNNEKLFF. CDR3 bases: TGTGCCACCAGCAGAGATAAGGGGAACAATGAAAAACTGTTTTTT.

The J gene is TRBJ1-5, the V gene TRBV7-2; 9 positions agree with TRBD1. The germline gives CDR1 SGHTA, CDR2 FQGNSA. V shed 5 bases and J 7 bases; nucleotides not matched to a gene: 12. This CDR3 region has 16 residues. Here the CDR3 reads CASSATHTGGRQPQHF. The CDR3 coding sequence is TGTGCCAGCAGCGCTACTCATACAGGGGGCCGGCAGCCCCAGCATTTT.

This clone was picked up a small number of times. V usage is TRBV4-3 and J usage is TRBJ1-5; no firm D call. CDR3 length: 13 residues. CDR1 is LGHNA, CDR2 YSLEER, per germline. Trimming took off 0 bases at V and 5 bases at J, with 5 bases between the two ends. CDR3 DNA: TGCGCCAGCAGCCAAGACTCGGATCAGCCCCAGCATTTT. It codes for CASSQDSDQPQHF.

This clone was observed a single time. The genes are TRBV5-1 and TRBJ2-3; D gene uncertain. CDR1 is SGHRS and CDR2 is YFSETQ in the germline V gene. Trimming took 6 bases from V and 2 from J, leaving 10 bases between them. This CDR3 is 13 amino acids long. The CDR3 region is CASTSPPTDTQYF. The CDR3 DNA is TGCGCCAGCACGTCTCCCCCCACAGATACGCAGTATTTT.

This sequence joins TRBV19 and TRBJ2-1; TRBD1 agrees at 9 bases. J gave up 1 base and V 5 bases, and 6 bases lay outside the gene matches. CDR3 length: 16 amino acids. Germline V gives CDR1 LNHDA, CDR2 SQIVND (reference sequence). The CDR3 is CASSSGQGQSYNEQFF. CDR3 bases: TGTGCCAGTAGTTCGGGACAGGGCCAATCCTACAATGAGCAGTTCTTC.

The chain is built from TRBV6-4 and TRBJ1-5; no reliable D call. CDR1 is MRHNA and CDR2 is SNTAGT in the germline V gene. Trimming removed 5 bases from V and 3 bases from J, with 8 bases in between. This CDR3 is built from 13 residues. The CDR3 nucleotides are TGTGCCAGCAGTCAACAGCTCAATCAGCCCCAGCATTTT. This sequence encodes CASSQQLNQPQHF.

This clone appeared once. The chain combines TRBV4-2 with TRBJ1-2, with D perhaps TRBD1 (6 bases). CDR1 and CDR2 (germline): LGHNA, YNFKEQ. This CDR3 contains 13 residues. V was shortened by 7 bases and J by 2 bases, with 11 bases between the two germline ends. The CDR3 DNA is TGTGCCAGCAAAGAGGGGGGGAACTATGGCTACACCTTC. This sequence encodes CASKEGGNYGYTF.

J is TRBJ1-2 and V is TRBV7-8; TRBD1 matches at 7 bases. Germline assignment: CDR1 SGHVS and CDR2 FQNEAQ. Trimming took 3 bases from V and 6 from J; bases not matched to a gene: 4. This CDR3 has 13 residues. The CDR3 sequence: CASSLGQMHGYTF. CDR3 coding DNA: TGTGCCAGCAGCTTGGGACAGATGCATGGCTACACCTTC.

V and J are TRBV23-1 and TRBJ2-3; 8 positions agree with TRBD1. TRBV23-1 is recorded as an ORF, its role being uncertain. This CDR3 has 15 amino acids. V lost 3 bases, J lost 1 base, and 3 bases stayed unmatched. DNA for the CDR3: TGCGCCAGCAGTCAGACAGGGGTCCGCACAGATACGCAGTATTTT. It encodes CASSQTGVRTDTQYF.

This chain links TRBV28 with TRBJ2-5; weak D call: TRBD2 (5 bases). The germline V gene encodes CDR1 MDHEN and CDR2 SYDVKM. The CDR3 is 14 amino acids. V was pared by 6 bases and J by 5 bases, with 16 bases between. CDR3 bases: TGTGCCAGCAGCAAGGACCTACTAGGGGAGACCCAGTACTTC. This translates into CASSKDLLGETQYF.

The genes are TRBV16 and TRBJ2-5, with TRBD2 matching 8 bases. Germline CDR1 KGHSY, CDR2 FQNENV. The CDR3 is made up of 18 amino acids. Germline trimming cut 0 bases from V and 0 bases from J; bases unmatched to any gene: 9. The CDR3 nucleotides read TGTGCCAGCAGCCAATCTGCGGCGGGGGGCTCTTACCAAGAGACCCAGTACTTC. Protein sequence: CASSQSAAGGSYQETQYF. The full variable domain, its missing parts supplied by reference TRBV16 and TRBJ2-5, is GEEVAQTPKHLVRGEGQKAKLYCAPIKGHSYVFWYQQVLKNEFKFLISFQNENVFDETGMPKERFSAKCLPNSPCSLEIQATKLEDSAVYFCASSQSAAGGSYQETQYFGPGTRLLVL.

CDR3 sequence (DNA): TGTGCCAGTAGTGGAGGACTAGTCGGGGGGACCCAGTACTTC. Its protein product is CASSGGLVGGTQYF. The chain has TRBV19 and TRBJ2-5; 7 bases match TRBD2. This CDR3 has 14 residues. Germline CDR1 and CDR2: LNHDA and SQIVND (reference sequence). V lost 5 bases and J lost 7; bases outside the gene matches: 10. Variable domain in full (rest from reference TRBV19 and TRBJ2-5): DGGITQSPKYLFRKEGQNVTLSCEQNLNHDAMYWYRQDPGQGLRLIYYSQIVNDFQKGDIAEGYSVSREKKESFPLTVTSAQKNPTAFYLCASSGGLVGGTQYFGPGTRLLVL.

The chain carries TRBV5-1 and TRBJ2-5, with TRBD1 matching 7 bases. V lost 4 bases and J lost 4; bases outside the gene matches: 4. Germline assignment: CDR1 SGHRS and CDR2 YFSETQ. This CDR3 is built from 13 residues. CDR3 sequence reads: CASSQDRPETQYF. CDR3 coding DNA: TGCGCCAGCAGCCAGGACAGGCCAGAGACCCAGTACTTC.

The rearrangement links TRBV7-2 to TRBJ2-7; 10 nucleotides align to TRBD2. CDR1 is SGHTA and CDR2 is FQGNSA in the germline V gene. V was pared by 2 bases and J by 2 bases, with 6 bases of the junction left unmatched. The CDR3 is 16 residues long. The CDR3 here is CASSLSTSGHAYEQYF. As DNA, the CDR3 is TGTGCCAGCAGCTTATCGACTAGCGGGCACGCCTACGAGCAGTACTTC.

This chain's CDR3 is CASSFNIHFPPTF. The CDR3 nucleotides are TGTGCCAGCAGTTTTAACATCCATTTCCCGCCCACCTTC. J is TRBJ1-2 and V is TRBV12-3 or TRBV12-4; unclear D gene. V lost 3 bases to trimming and J lost 13 bases, with 18 bases between them. This CDR3 is 13 amino acids long.

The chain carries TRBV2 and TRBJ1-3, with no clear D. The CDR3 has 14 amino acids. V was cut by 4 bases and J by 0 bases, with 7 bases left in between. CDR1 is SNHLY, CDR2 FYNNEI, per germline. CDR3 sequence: CASSGVASGNTIYF. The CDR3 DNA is TGTGCCAGCAGTGGAGTAGCCTCTGGAAACACCATATATTTT.

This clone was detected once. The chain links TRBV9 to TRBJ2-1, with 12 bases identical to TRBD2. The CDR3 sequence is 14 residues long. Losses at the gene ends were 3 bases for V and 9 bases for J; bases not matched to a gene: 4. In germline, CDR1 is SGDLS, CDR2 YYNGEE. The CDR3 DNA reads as TGTGCCAGCAGCGGGACTAGCGGGGCCGTTGAGCAGTTCTTC. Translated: CASSGTSGAVEQFF.

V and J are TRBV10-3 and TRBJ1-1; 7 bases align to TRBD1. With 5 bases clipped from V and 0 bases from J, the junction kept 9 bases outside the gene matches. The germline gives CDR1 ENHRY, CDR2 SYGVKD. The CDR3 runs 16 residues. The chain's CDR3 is CAISYDRANMNTEAFF. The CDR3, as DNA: TGTGCCATCAGTTACGACAGGGCTAACATGAACACTGAAGCTTTCTTT.

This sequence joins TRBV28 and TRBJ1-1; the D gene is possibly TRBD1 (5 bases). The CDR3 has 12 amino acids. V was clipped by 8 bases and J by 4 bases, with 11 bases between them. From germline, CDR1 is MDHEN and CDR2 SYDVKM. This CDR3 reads CASLKGITEAFF. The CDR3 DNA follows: TGTGCCAGCCTTAAGGGGATCACTGAAGCTTTCTTT.

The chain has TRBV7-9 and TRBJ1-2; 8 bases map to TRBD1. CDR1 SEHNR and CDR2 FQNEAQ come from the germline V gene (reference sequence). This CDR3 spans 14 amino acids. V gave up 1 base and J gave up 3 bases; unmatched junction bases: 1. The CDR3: CASSLDRGDYGYTF. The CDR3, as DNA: TGTGCCAGCAGCTTAGACAGGGGGGACTATGGCTACACCTTC.

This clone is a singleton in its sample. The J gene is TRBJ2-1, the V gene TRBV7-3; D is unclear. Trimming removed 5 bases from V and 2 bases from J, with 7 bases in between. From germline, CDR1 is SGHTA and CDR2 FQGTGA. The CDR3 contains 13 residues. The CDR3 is CASSPDTYNEQFF. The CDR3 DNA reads TGTGCCAGCAGCCCCGACACCTACAATGAGCAGTTCTTC.

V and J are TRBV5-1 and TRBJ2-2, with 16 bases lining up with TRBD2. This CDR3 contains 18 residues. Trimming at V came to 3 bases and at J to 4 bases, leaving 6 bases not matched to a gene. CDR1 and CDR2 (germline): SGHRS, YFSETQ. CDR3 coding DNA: TGCGCCAGCAGCTGGGGACTAGCGGGGGGGCCGCGCACCGGGGAGCTGTTTTTT. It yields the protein CASSWGLAGGPRTGELFF.